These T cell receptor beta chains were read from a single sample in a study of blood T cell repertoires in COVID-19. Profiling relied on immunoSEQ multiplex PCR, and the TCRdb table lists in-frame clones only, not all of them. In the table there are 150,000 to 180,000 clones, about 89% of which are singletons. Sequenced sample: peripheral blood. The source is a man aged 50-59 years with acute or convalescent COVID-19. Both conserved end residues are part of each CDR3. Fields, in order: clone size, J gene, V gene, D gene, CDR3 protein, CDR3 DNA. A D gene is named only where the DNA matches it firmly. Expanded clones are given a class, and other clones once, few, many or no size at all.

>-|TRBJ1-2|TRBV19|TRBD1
CASSIGRQGLFDYGYTF
TGTGCCAGTAGTATAGGGCGACAGGGGCTCTTTGACTATGGCTACACCTTC
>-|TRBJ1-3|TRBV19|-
CASKQSSGNTIYF
TGTGCCAGCAAACAGAGCTCTGGAAACACCATATATTTT
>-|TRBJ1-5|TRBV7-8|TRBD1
CASSPTGDYQPQHF
TGTGCCAGCAGCCCGACAGGGGATTATCAGCCCCAGCATTTT
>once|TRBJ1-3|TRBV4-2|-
CASSQVPGVAGNTIYF
TGTGCCAGCAGCCAAGTTCCAGGGGTTGCTGGAAACACCATATATTTT
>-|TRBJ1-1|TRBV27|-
CASSLAGVGTEAFF
TGTGCCAGCAGTTTGGCAGGGGTGGGCACTGAAGCTTTCTTT
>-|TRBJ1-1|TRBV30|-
CAGTQSVNTEAFF
TGTGCCGGGACCCAATCGGTGAACACTGAAGCTTTCTTT
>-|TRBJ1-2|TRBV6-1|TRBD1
CASSDQTGMSGYTF
TGTGCCAGCAGTGACCAGACAGGGATGAGTGGCTACACCTTC
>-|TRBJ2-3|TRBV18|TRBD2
CASSPRGGGASTDTQYF
TGTGCCAGCTCACCACGCGGGGGGGGTGCTAGCACAGATACGCAGTATTTT
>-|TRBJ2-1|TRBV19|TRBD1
CASSREQGARNEQFF
TGTGCCAGTAGTAGAGAACAGGGGGCGCGGAATGAGCAGTTCTTC
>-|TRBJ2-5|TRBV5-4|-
CASSTDSSRTQYF
TGTGCCAGCAGCACTGACTCAAGTAGGACCCAGTACTTC
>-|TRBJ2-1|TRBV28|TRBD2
CASRQAGGPYNEQFF
TGTGCCAGCAGGCAAGCGGGGGGACCTTACAATGAGCAGTTCTTC
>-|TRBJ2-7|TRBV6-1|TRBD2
CASSEALGGGTYEQYF
TGTGCCAGCAGTGAAGCGCTGGGCGGGGGAACCTACGAGCAGTACTTC
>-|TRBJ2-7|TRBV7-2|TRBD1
CASSLAQGAQYEQYF
TGTGCCAGCAGCTTAGCACAGGGGGCTCAGTACGAGCAGTACTTC
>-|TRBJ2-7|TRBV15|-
CATSREAARALPYEQYF
TGTGCCACCAGCAGGGAGGCGGCAAGGGCTCTCCCCTACGAGCAGTACTTC
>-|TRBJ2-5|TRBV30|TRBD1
CAWSLYRGQETQYF
TGTGCCTGGAGCCTTTACAGGGGGCAAGAGACCCAGTACTTC
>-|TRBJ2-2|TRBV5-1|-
CASSPTANTGELFF
TGCGCCAGCAGCCCGACAGCGAACACCGGGGAGCTGTTTTTT
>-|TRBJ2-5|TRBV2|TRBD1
CASSVQGATQYF
TGTGCCAGCAGTGTTCAGGGGGCGACCCAGTACTTC
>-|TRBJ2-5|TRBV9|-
CASSGDLGETQYF
TGTGCCAGCAGCGGCGACCTCGGGGAGACCCAGTACTTC
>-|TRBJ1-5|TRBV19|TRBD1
CASSDRGGQPQHF
TGTGCCAGTAGTGACAGGGGAGGTCAGCCCCAGCATTTT
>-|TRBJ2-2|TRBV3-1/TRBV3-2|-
CASSHVYTGELFF
TGTGCCAGCAGCCACGTGTACACCGGGGAGCTGTTTTTT
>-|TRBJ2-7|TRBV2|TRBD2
CASSVGLAYEQYF
TGTGCCAGCAGTGTGGGACTAGCCTACGAGCAGTACTTC
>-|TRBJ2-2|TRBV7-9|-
CASSSAGLIRELFF
TGTGCCAGCAGCTCCGCCGGACTAATACGAGAGCTGTTTTTT
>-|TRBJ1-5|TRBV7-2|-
CASSLVAGSNQPQHF
TGTGCCAGCAGCTTAGTAGCTGGCAGCAATCAGCCCCAGCATTTT
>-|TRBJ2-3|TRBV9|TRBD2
CASSATGLLETDTQYF
TGTGCCAGCAGCGCGACGGGACTACTAGAAACAGATACGCAGTATTTT
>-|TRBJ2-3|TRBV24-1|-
CATSVGSYGSGTDTQYF
TGTGCCACCAGTGTGGGTTCCTACGGGAGTGGCACAGATACGCAGTATTTT
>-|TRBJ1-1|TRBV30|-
CAWNGGNTEAFF
TGTGCCTGGAACGGCGGGAACACTGAAGCTTTCTTT
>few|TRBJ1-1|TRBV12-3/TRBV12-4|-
CASAPVANTEAFF
TGTGCCAGCGCGCCTGTAGCGAACACTGAAGCTTTCTTT
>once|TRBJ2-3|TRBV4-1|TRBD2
CASSQDTGRGDTQYF
TGCGCCAGCAGCCAAGACACTGGGAGGGGAGATACGCAGTATTTT
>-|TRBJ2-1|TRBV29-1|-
CSVEKRRTREGDGTLSYNEQFF
TGCAGCGTTGAGAAGAGGCGAACCAGAGAGGGGGACGGGACACTCTCCTACAATGAGCAGTTCTTC
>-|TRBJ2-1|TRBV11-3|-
CASSLAPGINNEQFF
TGTGCCAGCAGCTTAGCCCCCGGGATAAACAATGAGCAGTTCTTC
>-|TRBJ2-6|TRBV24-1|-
CATGGSGANVLTF
TGTGCCACCGGCGGCTCTGGGGCCAACGTCCTGACTTTC
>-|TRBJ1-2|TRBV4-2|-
CASSQDPLLAGGYGYTF
TGTGCCAGCAGCCAAGATCCTCTCCTCGCAGGCGGGTATGGCTACACCTTC
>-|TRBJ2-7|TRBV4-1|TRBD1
CASSRATGNYEQYF
TGCGCCAGCAGCCGGGCGACAGGGAACTACGAGCAGTACTTC
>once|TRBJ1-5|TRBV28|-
CASRTDSNQPQHF
TGTGCCAGCCGCACAGACAGCAATCAGCCCCAGCATTTT
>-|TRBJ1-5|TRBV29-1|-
CSASTQGGQPQHF
TGCAGCGCCAGCACTCAGGGTGGTCAGCCCCAGCATTTT
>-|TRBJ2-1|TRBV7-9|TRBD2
CASSLYSGGASLYEQFF
TGTGCCAGCAGCCTTTATAGCGGGGGGGCCAGTTTATATGAGCAGTTCTTC
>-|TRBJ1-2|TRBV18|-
CASSPAGVYGYTF
TGTGCCAGCTCACCAGCAGGGGTCTATGGCTACACCTTC
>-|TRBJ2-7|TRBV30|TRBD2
CAWSGWAGVIQEQYF
TGTGCCTGGAGCGGGTGGGCGGGAGTCATTCAGGAGCAGTACTTC
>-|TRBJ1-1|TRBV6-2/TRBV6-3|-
CASSLSGFNTEAFF
TGTGCCAGCAGTTTGTCCGGGTTCAACACTGAAGCTTTCTTT
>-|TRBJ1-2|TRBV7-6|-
CASSSLQASGYTF
TGTGCCAGCAGCTCCCTCCAAGCGAGTGGCTACACCTTC
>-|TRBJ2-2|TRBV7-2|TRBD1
CASSLGQGVNTGELFF
TGTGCCAGCAGCTTAGGACAGGGGGTGAACACCGGGGAGCTGTTTTTT
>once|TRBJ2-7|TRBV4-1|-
CASSQGKGATYAYEQYF
TGCGCCAGCAGCCAAGGGAAAGGGGCGACGTATGCCTACGAGCAGTACTTC
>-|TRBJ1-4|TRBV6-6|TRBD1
CASSVGQVINEKLFF
TGTGCCAGCAGTGTAGGACAGGTGATTAATGAAAAACTGTTTTTT
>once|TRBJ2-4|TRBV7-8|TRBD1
CASSPILGDRVGSAKNIQYF
TGTGCCAGCAGCCCCATTCTGGGGGACAGGGTTGGTTCAGCCAAAAACATTCAGTACTTC
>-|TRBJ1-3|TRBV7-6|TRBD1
CASSQGQGGPGNTIYF
TGTGCCAGCAGCCAAGGACAGGGTGGGCCTGGAAACACCATATATTTT
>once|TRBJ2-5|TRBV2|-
CAMSGVTQETQYF
TGTGCTATGTCAGGGGTAACGCAAGAGACCCAGTACTTC
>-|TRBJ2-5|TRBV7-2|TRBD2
CASSLHPSGGQETQYF
TGTGCCAGCAGCTTACATCCTAGCGGGGGCCAAGAGACCCAGTACTTC
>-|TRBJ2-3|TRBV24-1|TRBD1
CATSDGGQGADTDTQYF
TGTGCCACCAGTGATGGGGGACAGGGTGCCGACACAGATACGCAGTATTTT
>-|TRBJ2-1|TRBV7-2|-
CASSLDFGAYNEQFF
TGTGCCAGCAGCTTAGATTTCGGGGCCTACAATGAGCAGTTCTTC
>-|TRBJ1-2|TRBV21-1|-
CASSPRDRGRFGYTF
TGTGCCAGCAGCCCCCGGGACAGGGGACGGTTTGGCTACACCTTC